The 12 T cell receptor beta chains presented below share a single source sample, sequenced in a study of blood T cell repertoires in COVID-19. Clones were read by immunoSEQ multiplex PCR, and TCRdb kept only the in-frame ones, dropping some. The repertoire holds more than 200,000 clones, roughly 88% seen once, with 27% in the top ten. The sample taken for sequencing was peripheral blood. The receptor set was obtained from a man between 35 and 55 years old with acute or convalescent COVID-19.

V usage is TRBV19 and J usage is TRBJ2-2, with 8 bases that match TRBD2. The CDR3 length is 16 residues. Germline CDR1 and CDR2: LNHDA and SQIVND (reference sequence). J gave up 3 bases and V 7 bases, and 10 bases lay outside the gene matches. The CDR3, as DNA: TGTGCCAGTAAGGATCTGTCCGGGAGGGACACCGGGGAGCTGTTTTTT. The encoded protein is CASKDLSGRDTGELFF.

The V gene is TRBV5-4, the J gene TRBJ2-2; 9 bases align to TRBD1. Trimming cost V 4 bases and J 7 bases; bases outside gene matches: 8. This CDR3 is built from 15 residues. The germline V gene encodes CDR1 SGHNT and CDR2 YYREEE (reference sequence). The DNA of the CDR3 is TGTGCCAGCAGCCCGGACAGGGGAAGCGGCGGGGAGCTGTTTTTT. This codes for CASSPDRGSGGELFF.

V and J are TRBV5-1 and TRBJ1-2; TRBD1 agrees at 11 bases. Losses at the gene ends were 0 bases for V and 5 bases for J; bases not matched to a gene: 6. Germline-derived CDR1 and CDR2 are SGHRS and YFSETQ. CDR3 length: 16 amino acids. The CDR3 region is CASSLEGQGAIYGYTF. The CDR3 DNA is TGCGCCAGCAGCTTGGAAGGACAGGGGGCAATATATGGCTACACCTTC.

The chain combines TRBV10-3 with TRBJ1-2; weak D call: TRBD1 (5 bases). Trimming took 7 bases from V and 4 from J, leaving 13 bases between them. This CDR3 is built from 13 residues. In germline, CDR1 is ENHRY, CDR2 SYGVKD. The CDR3 DNA reads TGTGCCATCACCGCCGACAGAATCTATGGCTACACCTTC. Translation gives CAITADRIYGYTF.

J is TRBJ1-2 and V is TRBV5-1; TRBD1 matches at 8 bases. V lost 0 bases, J lost 2 bases, and 6 bases stayed unmatched. The CDR3 loop spans 16 amino acids. The germline V gene has CDR1 SGHRS and CDR2 YFSETQ. CDR3 nucleotide sequence: TGCGCCAGCAGCTTGGTACCCGGGGACAGGAACTATGGCTACACCTTC. Amino acid sequence: CASSLVPGDRNYGYTF.

This chain uses TRBV30 with TRBJ1-2; 9 nucleotides agree with TRBD1. Per the germline V gene, CDR1 is GTSNPN and CDR2 is SVGIG (reference sequence). The CDR3 consists of 15 residues. With 2 bases clipped from V and 5 bases from J, the junction kept 9 bases outside the gene matches. The DNA of the CDR3 is TGTGCCTGGAGTCCCCCAAGGGGACAGGGTTATGGCTACACCTTC. Translation: CAWSPPRGQGYGYTF.

The chain couples TRBV14 to TRBJ1-4, with D possibly being TRBD1 (5 bases). Germline CDR1 is SGHDN and CDR2 is FVKESK. This CDR3 is built from 18 residues. V lost 2 bases to trimming and J lost 1 base, with 17 bases between them. The CDR3 loop is CASSQLRGVRGTNEKLFF. The CDR3, as DNA: TGTGCCAGCAGCCAACTCCGGGGGGTCCGGGGAACTAATGAAAAACTGTTTTTT.

The chain combines TRBV7-2 with TRBJ1-1; 8 bases are a match to TRBD1. V trimming: 4 bases; J trimming: 5 bases; junction bases outside the gene matches: 12. The CDR3 consists of 16 residues. Germline CDR1 is SGHTA and CDR2 is FQGNSA. CDR3 amino acids: CASSSYGQGAGTEAFF. The DNA of the CDR3 is TGTGCCAGCAGCTCCTACGGACAGGGAGCGGGGACTGAAGCTTTCTTT.

The V and J genes are TRBV25-1 and TRBJ2-1, with 7 bases fitting TRBD2. V lost 3 bases and J lost 8; bases outside the gene matches: 13. Germline values: CDR1 MGHDK, CDR2 SYGVNS. This CDR3 is built from 16 residues. The CDR3 DNA reads TGTGCCAGCAGTGACCCCGCAGCGGGATTTAGTGATGAGCAGTTCTTC. Translating gives CASSDPAAGFSDEQFF.

The genes are TRBV18 and TRBJ1-1, with D maybe TRBD1 (6 bases). Looked up from germline, CDR1 is KGHSH and CDR2 is LQKENI. V was trimmed by 3 bases and J by 5 bases, leaving 16 bases between them. This CDR3 is 15 amino acids long. This CDR3 reads CASSPRQRGGTEAFF. The CDR3 nucleotides read TGTGCCAGCTCACCCCGACAGAGAGGGGGAACTGAAGCTTTCTTT.

The chain is built from TRBV3-1 (or the pseudogene TRBV3-2) and TRBJ1-2; D ambiguous. V was clipped by 1 base and J by 6 bases, with 12 bases between them. Germline lookup yields CDR1 LGHDT and CDR2 YNNKEL (reference sequence). The CDR3 sequence is 14 residues long. CDR3 DNA: TGTGCCAGCAGCCAAGGACACGGATTTGATGGCTACACCTTC. This sequence encodes CASSQGHGFDGYTF.

This rearrangement joins TRBV5-6 to TRBJ1-2; 11 bases agree with TRBD1. Losses at the gene ends were 4 bases for V and 5 bases for J; bases not matched to a gene: 10. The germline gives CDR1 SGHDT, CDR2 YYEEEE. This CDR3 is built from 16 residues. This CDR3 is CASSLDRDRGWYGYTF. The CDR3 DNA sequence: TGTGCCAGCAGCCTGGATCGGGACAGGGGGTGGTATGGCTACACCTTC.